The rows below give T cell receptor beta chains drawn from one sample of a study of blood T cell repertoires in COVID-19. The protocol was immunoSEQ multiplex PCR, while the TCRdb copy is restricted to in-frame clones and leaves out a portion. The sample holds over 150,000 clones, approximately 86% seen once. What was sequenced was peripheral blood. All receptors derive from a man in his sixties with COVID-19, enrolled during active disease. CDR3s include the opening cysteine and the closing phenylalanine or tryptophan. The D gene is left open where the match is weak. For some rows the clone size is stated as once, few or many, or as a class when expanded; others skip it.

J: TRBJ1-4
D: NA
size: NA
V: TRBV6-5
DNA: TGTGCCAGCAGCCGCACACGGACGGGGATCGAAAAACTGTTTTTT
CDR3: CASSRTRTGIEKLFF

J: TRBJ1-5
D: NA
size: NA
V: TRBV4-1
DNA: TGCGCCAGCAGCCAAGGCCCAGGGGAATTCGGGCAGCCCCAGCATTTT
CDR3: CASSQGPGEFGQPQHF

J: TRBJ2-2
D: TRBD1
size: NA
V: TRBV24-1
DNA: TGTGCCACCAGTGACAGGGGACAGGGGGGCACCGGGGAGCTGTTTTTT
CDR3: CATSDRGQGGTGELFF

J: TRBJ2-3
D: TRBD1
size: once
V: TRBV18
DNA: TGTGCCAGCTCACTTCGACAGGGACCCAGCACAGATACGCAGTATTTT
CDR3: CASSLRQGPSTDTQYF

J: TRBJ1-1
D: NA
size: NA
V: TRBV5-1
DNA: TGCGCCTCTAAAGTGGCCCGGGGGATGAACACTGAAGCTTTCTTT
CDR3: CASKVARGMNTEAFF

J: TRBJ1-3
D: NA
size: few
V: TRBV6-1
DNA: TGTGCCAGCAGTGAAGGTATATATTCTGGAAACACCATATATTTT
CDR3: CASSEGIYSGNTIYF

J: TRBJ1-1
D: NA
size: NA
V: TRBV18
DNA: TGTGCCAGCTCACCACGGAGACAGAACATGAACACTGAAGCTTTCTTT
CDR3: CASSPRRQNMNTEAFF

J: TRBJ1-1
D: NA
size: few
V: TRBV5-4
DNA: TGTGCCAGCAGCTTGACTGGCTCCAGGGTCATGAACACTGAAGCTTTCTTT
CDR3: CASSLTGSRVMNTEAFF

J: TRBJ2-2
D: NA
size: NA
V: TRBV5-5
DNA: TGTGCCAGCAGCCGATATACAGGTCCCGGGGAGCTGTTTTTT
CDR3: CASSRYTGPGELFF

J: TRBJ1-1
D: TRBD1
size: NA
V: TRBV12-3/TRBV12-4
DNA: TGTGCCAGCAGTTCGGGACAGTGGACTGAAGCTTTCTTT
CDR3: CASSSGQWTEAFF

J: TRBJ2-1
D: NA
size: NA
V: TRBV9
DNA: TGTGCCAGCAGCGTGGGTCAGGGGAGCTCCTACAATGAGCAGTTCTTC
CDR3: CASSVGQGSSYNEQFF

J: TRBJ1-2
D: TRBD1
size: NA
V: TRBV7-2
DNA: TGTGCCAGCAGCTCTGTACAGGGGAACTATGGCTACACCTTC
CDR3: CASSSVQGNYGYTF

J: TRBJ2-5
D: NA
size: once
V: TRBV6-6
DNA: TGTGCCAGCACCAAACAGGGAACTCAAGAGACCCAGTACTTC
CDR3: CASTKQGTQETQYF

J: TRBJ2-7
D: NA
size: once
V: TRBV4-3
DNA: TGCGCCAGCAGCCAAGATCGGGTGTCGGCTACCTACGAGCAGTACTTC
CDR3: CASSQDRVSATYEQYF

J: TRBJ2-1
D: TRBD2
size: NA
V: TRBV19
DNA: TGTGCCAGTAGTATAGAGACTAGCGGGAGTGTTGGTGAGCAGTTCTTC
CDR3: CASSIETSGSVGEQFF

J: TRBJ2-5
D: NA
size: NA
V: TRBV11-1
DNA: TGTGCCAGCAGCTTGGTGGGGCCCGAGACCCAGTACTTC
CDR3: CASSLVGPETQYF

J: TRBJ2-5
D: TRBD1
size: NA
V: TRBV2
DNA: TGTGCCAGCAGCCGACAGGGGGCCTGGGAGACCCAGTACTTC
CDR3: CASSRQGAWETQYF

J: TRBJ1-2
D: NA
size: NA
V: TRBV28
DNA: TGTGCCAGCCTCGAGCGGGATCGGGCTAACTATGGCTACACCTTC
CDR3: CASLERDRANYGYTF

J: TRBJ2-5
D: TRBD2
size: NA
V: TRBV7-2
DNA: TGTGCCAGCACCGGCTGGACGGGGGGGCAAGGGGAGACCCAGTACTTC
CDR3: CASTGWTGGQGETQYF

J: TRBJ1-5
D: NA
size: NA
V: TRBV6-2/TRBV6-3
DNA: TGTGCCAGCAGTCCCGGGGGGCCGACCAATCAGCCCCAGCATTTT
CDR3: CASSPGGPTNQPQHF

J: TRBJ2-7
D: NA
size: NA
V: TRBV7-2
DNA: TGTGCCAGCAGCTTCGGGGGGCGGGGGAGTAAGTACGAGCAGTACTTC
CDR3: CASSFGGRGSKYEQYF

J: TRBJ1-2
D: NA
size: NA
V: TRBV19
DNA: TGTGCCAGTAGTATTAGGCAGCAGCGTGGCTACACCTTC
CDR3: CASSIRQQRGYTF

J: TRBJ2-7
D: NA
size: NA
V: TRBV9
DNA: TGTGCCAGCGGGTCGACCGTACCGGGCGAGCAGTACTTC
CDR3: CASGSTVPGEQYF

J: TRBJ1-6
D: TRBD1
size: NA
V: TRBV28
DNA: TGTGCCAGCAGGATCCGACAGGACAGGGACTATAATTCACCCCTCCACTTT
CDR3: CASRIRQDRDYNSPLHF

J: TRBJ1-6
D: NA
size: NA
V: TRBV21-1
DNA: TGTGCCAGCAGCGCCTTGAGGAGGAATAATTCACCCCTCCACTTT
CDR3: CASSALRRNNSPLHF

J: TRBJ2-7
D: NA
size: NA
V: TRBV6-5
DNA: TGTGCCAGCAGTCCCCGGTATACAGGGTCGAGGGAGCAGTACTTC
CDR3: CASSPRYTGSREQYF

J: TRBJ1-6
D: TRBD1
size: NA
V: TRBV7-8
DNA: TGTGCCAGCAGCCCTGACAGGGGAAATTCACCCCTCCACTTT
CDR3: CASSPDRGNSPLHF

J: TRBJ1-2
D: NA
size: few
V: TRBV28
DNA: TGTGCCAGCAGTTTGACAGTGGCCCTTAACTATGGCTACACCTTC
CDR3: CASSLTVALNYGYTF

J: TRBJ1-1
D: NA
size: NA
V: TRBV7-8
DNA: TGTGCCAGCAGCTTCGAACGGTCTGAAGCTTTCTTT
CDR3: CASSFERSEAFF

J: TRBJ2-3
D: TRBD2
size: once
V: TRBV6-2/TRBV6-3
DNA: TGTGCCAGCAGTTACTCGGGACTAGCGGGGGGTGTCACAGATACGCAGTATTTT
CDR3: CASSYSGLAGGVTDTQYF

J: TRBJ2-7
D: NA
size: NA
V: TRBV6-5
DNA: TGTGCCAGCAGTCGGTCCTTTTACGAGCAGTACTTC
CDR3: CASSRSFYEQYF

J: TRBJ2-7
D: TRBD1
size: NA
V: TRBV27
DNA: TGTGCCAGCAGATGGACAGGGGAGTATGGAGCGAGAACCCTCGAGCAGTACTTC
CDR3: CASRWTGEYGARTLEQYF